This passage covers 32 T cell receptor beta chains from one sample sequenced in a study of blood T cell repertoires in COVID-19. The repertoire was sequenced with immunoSEQ multiplex PCR; TCRdb's copy has only in-frame clones and lacks some. The data show about 110,000 clones, with about 88% seen just once and over 2% held by the top ten. Sequenced input: peripheral blood. The origin of the receptors is a human donor in a cohort sampled during active COVID-19.

V is TRBV7-3 and J is TRBJ2-2; 10 bases fit TRBD1. Germline V gene sequence: CDR1 SGHTA, CDR2 FQGTGA. V shed 2 bases and J 4 bases; nucleotides not matched to a gene: 1. The CDR3 is 15 residues long. The CDR3 is CASSLGTGATGELFF. CDR3 in DNA: TGTGCCAGCAGCTTAGGGACAGGGGCCACCGGGGAGCTGTTTTTT.

The chain combines TRBV6-5 with TRBJ2-7; 10 bases match TRBD2. This CDR3 has 15 residues. Unmatched junction bases numbered 4, after V lost 5 bases and J lost 0 bases. Germline assignment: CDR1 MNHEY and CDR2 SVGAGI. The CDR3 DNA is TGTGCCAGCAGTATCCTAGCGGGGGACTCCTACGAGCAGTACTTC. It specifies CASSILAGDSYEQYF.

This sequence joins TRBV18 and TRBJ2-5; 7 bases fit TRBD1. The V segment lost 2 bases and the J segment 0 bases; nucleotides outside the gene matches: 6. The length of the CDR3 is 16 residues. Looked up from germline, CDR1 is KGHSH and CDR2 is LQKENI. The CDR3 DNA is TGTGCCAGCTCACCAACAACGGGACAGCACCAAGAGACCCAGTACTTC. It yields the protein CASSPTTGQHQETQYF.

The rearrangement uses TRBV29-1 and TRBJ1-2; 7 bases map to TRBD1. The CDR3 covers 12 residues. Germline V gene sequence: CDR1 SQVTM, CDR2 ANQGSEA. The J segment lost 4 bases and the V segment lost 7 bases, leaving 6 bases of the junction unmatched. Written as DNA, the CDR3 is TGCAGCGACCGACAGGGCTCCTATGGCTACACCTTC. It encodes CSDRQGSYGYTF.

The chain recombines TRBV4-2 with TRBJ2-7, with 11 nucleotides matching TRBD2. Germline loops: CDR1 LGHNA, CDR2 YNFKEQ. Trimming took 1 base from V and 5 from J; bases not matched to a gene: 13. This CDR3 contains 18 residues. CDR3 sequence (DNA): TGTGCCAGCAGCCAAGCCCTAGCGGGGGGCCTAGATTTTAACGAGCAGTACTTC. It yields the protein CASSQALAGGLDFNEQYF.

This clone was seen a single time. This chain joins TRBV5-1 and TRBJ2-1; 7 nucleotides line up with TRBD2. There are 15 residues in the CDR3. J gave up 3 bases and V 4 bases, and 7 bases lay outside the gene matches. CDR1 is SGHRS and CDR2 is YFSETQ in the germline V gene. CDR3 in amino acids: CASSISSGYYNEQFF. The CDR3 nucleotides are TGCGCCAGCAGCATCTCTAGCGGTTACTACAATGAGCAGTTCTTC.

The V and J genes are TRBV7-8 and TRBJ1-2; D is unresolved. CDR1 SGHVS and CDR2 FQNEAQ come from the germline V gene. The V and J ends lost 1 base and 4 bases respectively, with 10 bases between them. The CDR3 length is 14 residues. The CDR3 protein is CASSLGQALYGYTF. The CDR3, as DNA: TGTGCCAGCAGCTTAGGCCAGGCTCTCTATGGCTACACCTTC.

This chain uses TRBV6-2 or TRBV6-3 with TRBJ2-1; 9 positions agree with TRBD2. The CDR3 loop spans 17 amino acids. CDR1 and CDR2 (germline): MNHEY, SVGEGT. V shed 0 bases, J shed 5 bases, and the junction held 8 bases outside the gene matches. CDR3 loop: CASSYSAGLASNNEQFF. The CDR3 bases are TGTGCCAGCAGTTACTCGGCCGGACTAGCGTCAAACAATGAGCAGTTCTTC.

The V call is TRBV4-3, the J call TRBJ1-4; the D gene is possibly TRBD1 (6 bases). The germline V gene encodes CDR1 LGHNA and CDR2 YSLEER. The germline V and J ends were trimmed by 4 bases and 0 bases, with 15 bases remaining between them. The CDR3 spans 17 residues. CDR3 protein: CASSLSRGGPTNEKLFF. The CDR3 DNA is TGCGCCAGCAGCCTCAGTAGGGGGGGGCCAACTAATGAAAAACTGTTTTTT.

The chain couples TRBV4-2 to TRBJ2-6; 7 positions agree with TRBD2. CDR1 LGHNA and CDR2 YNFKEQ come from the germline V gene. The CDR3 covers 17 residues. The V gene end was trimmed by 8 bases and the J gene end by 0 bases; junction bases not matched to a gene: 10. CDR3 residues: CASAQIAGFSGANVLTF. CDR3 nucleotides: TGTGCCAGCGCCCAAATAGCGGGCTTCTCTGGGGCCAACGTCCTGACTTTC.

This chain connects TRBV20-1 to TRBJ2-2; a weak D match, TRBD2 (6 bases). V gave up 3 bases and J gave up 1 base, with 9 bases separating them. The CDR3 loop spans 14 amino acids. Germline V lookup: CDR1 DFQATT, CDR2 SNEGSKA (reference sequence). CDR3 coding DNA: TGCAGTGCTAGTGGGCGGGGGAACACCGGGGAGCTGTTTTTT. Translated, it gives CSASGRGNTGELFF.

The chain carries TRBV27 and TRBJ1-1; D unclear. The CDR3 is made up of 15 amino acids. V was clipped by 2 bases and J by 0 bases, with 10 bases between them. Germline lookup yields CDR1 MNHEY and CDR2 SMNVEV (reference sequence). This CDR3 is CASSLGLSVNTEAFF. CDR3 DNA sequence: TGTGCCAGCAGTTTAGGACTTAGTGTGAACACTGAAGCTTTCTTT.

A single count supports this clone. The chain recombines TRBV29-1 with TRBJ2-5; D unclear. Trimming took off 0 bases at V and 4 bases at J, with 15 bases between the two ends. CDR3 size: 15 residues. Germline loops: CDR1 SQVTM, CDR2 ANQGSEA. Here the CDR3 reads CSVEDHSFWAETQYF. DNA for the CDR3: TGCAGCGTTGAAGATCATTCATTCTGGGCAGAGACCCAGTACTTC.

The chain employs TRBV5-1 and TRBJ2-3; D may be TRBD1 (5 bases). Trimming removed 4 bases at V and 6 bases at J, with 12 bases between. Germline values: CDR1 SGHRS, CDR2 YFSETQ. This CDR3 is 13 amino acids long. CDR3 DNA: TGCGCCAGCAGCCCAGTGGGGCCGGATACGCAGTATTTT. This sequence encodes CASSPVGPDTQYF.

The chain recombines TRBV27 with TRBJ1-1; D gene ambiguous. Germline V CDR1 and CDR2: MNHEY, SMNVEV (reference sequence). V was trimmed by 3 bases and J by 0 bases, leaving 8 bases between them. The CDR3 loop spans 14 amino acids. This chain's CDR3 is CASSLSPVNTEAFF. CDR3 coding DNA: TGTGCCAGCAGTTTGAGTCCGGTGAACACTGAAGCTTTCTTT.

This clone has a handful of counts. This chain joins TRBV3-1 (or the pseudogene TRBV3-2) and TRBJ1-3; possible D gene TRBD1, 6 bases. Trimming took off 3 bases at V and 0 bases at J, with 9 bases between the two ends. The CDR3 totals 15 residues. Germline lookup yields CDR1 LGHDT and CDR2 YNNKEL (reference sequence). CDR3 region: CASSHDRTSGNTIYF. The CDR3, as DNA: TGTGCCAGCAGCCATGACAGGACCTCTGGAAACACCATATATTTT.

This rearrangement joins TRBV5-5 to TRBJ2-1; tentatively, D is TRBD1 (6 bases). Germline-derived CDR1 and CDR2 are SGHKS and YYEKEE (reference sequence). The CDR3 sequence is 14 residues long. V lost 0 bases and J lost 9, with 13 bases in between. In nucleotides, the CDR3 is TGTGCCAGCAGCTTGGCAGGGGAGTTTGGTGAGCAGTTCTTC. The encoded protein is CASSLAGEFGEQFF. Together with reference TRBV5-5 and TRBJ2-1, the CDR3 gives the full variable domain: DAGVTQSPTHLIKTRGQQVTLRCSPISGHKSVSWYQQVLGQGPQFIFQYYEKEERGRGNFPDRFSARQFPNYSSELNVNALLLGDSALYLCASSLAGEFGEQFFGPGTRLTVL.

The chain carries TRBV2 and TRBJ2-3; weak D call: TRBD1 (6 bases). Trimming took off 9 bases at V and 0 bases at J, with 13 bases between the two ends. This CDR3 contains 14 residues. CDR1 is SNHLY, CDR2 FYNNEI, per germline. The CDR3 region is CASPRDRSTDTQYF. The DNA for the CDR3 is TGTGCCAGTCCACGAGACAGGAGCACAGATACGCAGTATTTT.

V is TRBV7-7 and J is TRBJ1-1, with TRBD1 identical over 7 bases. Germline values: CDR1 SSHAT, CDR2 FNYEAQ (reference sequence). This CDR3 spans 16 amino acids. V dropped 6 bases and J dropped 1; count of bases not matched to a gene: 11. The CDR3 sequence is CASRRQGQTKNTEAFF. The CDR3 coding sequence is TGTGCCAGCAGGAGACAGGGTCAAACAAAGAACACTGAAGCTTTCTTT.

This sequence joins TRBV6-5 and TRBJ1-2; D is uncertain. The germline V gene encodes CDR1 MNHEY and CDR2 SVGAGI. The CDR3 covers 13 residues. Deletions cut 4 bases from V and 1 base from J, with 7 bases between. The CDR3 reads CASSFGSNYGYTF. CDR3 bases: TGTGCCAGCAGTTTTGGCAGTAACTATGGCTACACCTTC.

The V and J genes are TRBV4-2 and TRBJ2-5, with TRBD2 matching over 11 bases. The CDR3 totals 17 residues. CDR1 is LGHNA, CDR2 YNFKEQ, per germline. V lost 1 base to trimming and J lost 4 bases; unmatched junction nucleotides: 8. CDR3 in amino acids: CASSQGTSGSVGETQYF. In DNA, the CDR3 is TGTGCCAGCAGCCAAGGTACTAGCGGGAGTGTCGGAGAGACCCAGTACTTC.

V usage is TRBV19 and J usage is TRBJ1-1, with unresolved D. Germline V gene sequence: CDR1 LNHDA, CDR2 SQIVND (reference sequence). V lost 4 bases to trimming and J lost 1 base, with 13 bases between them. The CDR3 sequence is 15 residues long. The DNA for the CDR3 is TGTGCCAGTAGTACCCCCTACGGGAGGAACACTGAAGCTTTCTTT. This codes for CASSTPYGRNTEAFF.

The chain combines TRBV5-4 with TRBJ2-4, with 7 bases matching TRBD2. The CDR3 has 13 amino acids. The trim removed 10 bases at V and 4 bases at J, leaving 8 bases unmatched. From germline, CDR1 is SGHNT and CDR2 YYREEE (reference sequence). CDR3 loop: CAGDTSVKNIQYF. The CDR3 DNA follows: TGTGCCGGCGATACTAGCGTTAAAAACATTCAGTACTTC. The variable domain in full, completed from reference TRBV5-4 and TRBJ2-4, reads ETGVTQSPTHLIKTRGQQVTLRCSSQSGHNTVSWYQQALGQGPQFIFQYYREEENGRGNFPPRFSGLQFPNYSSELNVNALELDDSALYLCAGDTSVKNIQYFGAGTRLSVL.

The chain is built from TRBV7-3 and TRBJ2-2; 9 nucleotides align to TRBD1. Germline CDR1 and CDR2: SGHTA and FQGTGA. V lost 4 bases, J lost 8 bases, and 11 bases stayed unmatched. The CDR3 loop spans 16 amino acids. CDR3 region: CASSSSGTGLIGELFF. CDR3 bases: TGTGCCAGCAGCTCCTCCGGGACAGGGCTCATTGGGGAGCTGTTTTTT.

The V and J genes are TRBV10-3 and TRBJ2-1, with D possibly being TRBD2 (6 bases). The germline V gene encodes CDR1 ENHRY and CDR2 SYGVKD. The V end was cut by 0 bases, the J end by 7 bases, with 19 bases between. The length of the CDR3 is 17 residues. The chain's CDR3 is CAISESRTGSFGNEQFF. The CDR3 DNA follows: TGTGCCATCAGTGAGTCACGGACCGGGAGTTTCGGTAATGAGCAGTTCTTC.

As DNA, the CDR3 is TGTGCCTGGGGACGGGAGGAACTGTTTTTT. Protein sequence: CAWGREELFF. The chain links TRBV30 to TRBJ1-4; the D is unclear. The CDR3 contains 10 residues. V was trimmed by 5 bases and J by 12 bases, leaving 10 bases between them. Per the germline V gene, CDR1 is GTSNPN and CDR2 is SVGIG (reference sequence). Full variable domain (missing parts from reference TRBV30 and TRBJ1-4): SQTIHQWPATLVQPVGSPLSLECTVEGTSNPNLYWYRQAAGRGLQLLFYSVGIGQISSEVPQNLSASRPQDRQFILSSKKLLLSDSGFYLCAWGREELFFGSGTQLSVL.

This chain uses TRBV4-1 with TRBJ2-3; D gene ambiguous. The CDR3 extends over 14 amino acids. The germline gives CDR1 MGHRA, CDR2 YSYEKL. The V and J ends lost 0 bases and 6 bases respectively, with 10 bases between them. The CDR3 spells CASSQDRVIDTQYF. In nucleotides, the CDR3 is TGCGCCAGCAGCCAAGATAGAGTAATTGATACGCAGTATTTT.

V is TRBV27 and J is TRBJ2-2; 8 bases are a match to TRBD1. The ends lost 5 bases at V and 5 bases at J; junction bases unmatched: 4. The CDR3 extends over 14 amino acids. Looked up from germline, CDR1 is MNHEY and CDR2 is SMNVEV (reference sequence). The CDR3 region is CASSDRTGTGELFF. The DNA for the CDR3 is TGTGCCAGCAGTGACCGGACAGGGACCGGGGAGCTGTTTTTT.

The chain employs TRBV9 and TRBJ1-3; D uncertain. Germline V gene sequence: CDR1 SGDLS, CDR2 YYNGEE. The CDR3 totals 14 residues. V was shortened by 3 bases and J by 4 bases, with 11 bases between the two germline ends. The CDR3 nucleotides are TGTGCCAGCAGCGGTACCGGTACGGGAAACACCATATATTTT. Protein: CASSGTGTGNTIYF.

Here the CDR3 DNA reads TGTGCCAGCAGCTCCGCTCCCCAGGGCTATTCTGGAAACACCATATATTTT. This codes for CASSSAPQGYSGNTIYF. J is TRBJ1-3 and V is TRBV7-2, with a tentative D call TRBD1 (5 bases). This CDR3 is built from 17 residues. Germline CDR1 and CDR2: SGHTA and FQGNSA. V shed 4 bases and J shed 1 base, with 17 bases lying between them.

The genes are TRBV19 and TRBJ2-7; 10 bases map to TRBD2. With V trimmed by 3 bases and J by 3 bases, 8 bases remained unmatched. The CDR3 extends over 16 amino acids. Germline assignment: CDR1 LNHDA and CDR2 SQIVND (reference sequence). The chain's CDR3 is CASSIGLAGDFYEQYF. Here the CDR3 DNA reads TGTGCCAGTAGTATCGGGCTAGCGGGAGATTTCTACGAGCAGTACTTC.

Here the CDR3 reads CASSYTSGYTGELFF. The CDR3 nucleotides read TGTGCCAGCAGTTACACTAGCGGATACACCGGGGAGCTGTTTTTT. This chain links TRBV6-5 with TRBJ2-2; 8 nucleotides align to TRBD2. The ends lost 2 bases at V and 3 bases at J; junction bases unmatched: 2. The CDR3 runs to 15 residues. Germline V gene data show CDR1 as MNHEY and CDR2 as SVGAGI.